This T cell receptor (beta chain) was recovered during a study of blood T cell repertoires in COVID-19. Study context: COVID-19 samples, acute and convalescent, were from the United States, Italy and Spain. The analysed material was cDNA or gDNA that came from T cells, B-cell-depleted T cells, or PBMCs.

Per the study methods: Researchers report that nucleated cell counts were estimated from reference gene primer amplification. The data were produced by immunoSEQ multiplex PCR, yet TCRdb's version contains in-frame clones alone and is incomplete. V and J calls and clone size come straight from that table; D and trimming were deduced from the DNA. The table shows some 130,000 clones, with roughly 69% occurring only once. CDR3 size: 13 residues. Germline CDR1 reads LGHDT; CDR2 reads YNNKEL (reference sequence). V lost 3 bases to trimming and J lost 2 bases, with 7 bases between them. In this sample, this clone turned up once.

The sample taken for sequencing was peripheral blood. This TCR came from a woman aged 65 to 85 with acute or convalescent COVID-19. The V call is TRBV3-1 (or the pseudogene TRBV3-2), the J call TRBJ2-5, with a weak D call TRBD1 (5 bases). DNA of the CDR3: TGTGCCAGCAGCCAGAACAGGCAAGAGACCCAGTACTTC. Its translation: CASSQNRQETQYF.